This T cell receptor (beta chain) stems from a study of CD8 T cells in ankylosing spondylitis listed by TCRdb under 2017. Describing the broader study: T cell receptor beta repertoires were profiled in healthy donors and ankylosing spondylitis patients so that disease-linked TCR variants could be found. In total, the full study cohort was made up of 100 to 140 healthy donors and 25 or so ankylosing spondylitis patients. Peripheral blood was sampled, and synovial fluid was additionally collected from ankylosing spondylitis patients.

Overall study outcomes, separate from this receptor: The disease-linked clones were reported to be significantly enriched in matched synovial fluid samples from ankylosing spondylitis patients. A TCR beta motif made up of 7 to 9 highly homologous amino acid variants appeared to be characteristic of blood from ankylosing spondylitis patients. Some motif variants were previously reported in synovial fluid and blood of reactive arthritis patients, suggesting common disease-initiation mechanisms. A CD8+ phenotype was shown by the disease-linked clones, which were found at relatively low frequencies in peripheral blood.

Counted from cysteine to phenylalanine, this CDR3 has 13 amino acids. Only the CDR3 portion is preserved as DNA: 39 bases, with reading frame beginning at the first base. Trimming leaves V shorter by 5 bases and J shorter by 7 bases, with the junction holding 3 bases beyond the gene matches. As encoded in the germline V gene (reference sequence), CDR1 is MNHEY while CDR2 is SMNVEV. Sequencer: Illumina HiSeq 2500. Quantitative 5'-RACE with molecular barcodes was the method used to prepare the TCR beta libraries. On the study's bioinformatics: A new computational method based on a probabilistic model of VDJ rearrangement was used to identify disease-linked TCR variants. TCRdb reprocessed the public reads (quality trimming at Q25 with fastp, clone calling with MiXCR) and kept in-frame beta chains. Entries are consolidated by CDR3 protein sequence, retaining the most common genes and DNA. The V and J calls shown here were made by TCRdb, not taken from the authors' results. Within this sample are about 220,000 distinct CDR3 sequences, with around 18% of them counted one time only. Of the sample, 40% to 50% is held by the ten largest clones.

Only a few counts were recorded for this clonotype. Its antigen specificity is not known. It has no much larger one-base neighbor in the sample; base qualities were not kept. This clonotype originated in a male donor with ankylosing spondylitis. Here the chain combines TRBV27 and TRBJ1-3; 9 nucleotides in the junction match TRBD1. What was sequenced was blood, either unsorted or a sorted T cell fraction (not recorded which). The DNA sequence is as follows: TGTGCCAGCAGTGCCGGGACAGGGAACACCATATATTTT. Its protein reads: CASSAGTGNTIYF.